This TCR beta chain came from a study of brain T cells in children with intractable seizures. Overall study results and limits: Pre- and post-surgery blood differed in depth, so pre-surgery absences may be undersampling. Only CDR3 sequence similarity suggested viral specificity, without known HCMV serostatus.

Using immunoSEQ multiplex PCR, the repertoire was profiled, and TCRdb retains in-frame clones only, with some absent. This sample yields 300,000 to 400,000 clones, of which roughly 92% are seen a single time; approximately 5% belongs to the top ten. As regards this clone: What it binds is not known.

Documented time point: blood from clinic visit 5 months post-surgery; TSC patient then seizure free. This CDR3 contains 14 residues. J gave up 7 bases and V 2 bases, and 8 bases lay outside the gene matches. Germline lookup yields CDR1 MNHEY and CDR2 SMNVEV (reference sequence). This receptor was taken from a boy in the first two years of life with tuberous sclerosis and intractable seizures. The chain employs TRBV27 and TRBJ2-7, with TRBD2 identical over 7 bases. Material: peripheral blood, obtained roughly 5 months after surgery. The CDR3 spells CASSLIGREGEQYF. The CDR3 coding sequence is TGTGCCAGCAGTTTAATCGGCAGGGAGGGTGAGCAGTACTTC.